These T cell receptor beta chains were read from a single sample in a study of blood T cell repertoires in COVID-19. Produced via immunoSEQ multiplex PCR; TCRdb's table is partial and in-frame only. Of some 250,000 clones listed, around four fifths are singletons. Source material: peripheral blood. These receptors were obtained from a middle-aged man with acute or convalescent COVID-19. Both conserved end residues are trimmed from each CDR3.

v_gene	j_gene	CDR3aa
TRBV7-8	TRBJ2-7	ASSFDRSSYEQY
TRBV30	TRBJ1-1	AWGGGVGTEAF
TRBV7-9	TRBJ2-1	ASSLVVLDNEQF
TRBV18	TRBJ2-5	ASSPPNSQETQY
TRBV11-3	TRBJ2-1	ASSKQGRGEQF
TRBV27	TRBJ1-6	ASREQGTPLH
TRBV7-8	TRBJ1-4	ASSLGSLGGEKLF
TRBV10-1	TRBJ1-1	ASSVAGGQTEAF
TRBV4-2	TRBJ2-7	ASSQEGTGGAYEQY
TRBV29-1	TRBJ1-2	SVETRTGTYGYT
TRBV18	TRBJ2-7	ASSPGNRVPYEQY
TRBV5-4	TRBJ2-7	ASSLREGPGQY
TRBV29-1	TRBJ2-2	SVPGFGNTGELF
TRBV7-2	TRBJ1-1	ASSFSGGGTEAF
TRBV27	TRBJ1-2	ASSRTGGDYGYT
TRBV4-2	TRBJ2-4	ASSQDGGRNIQY
TRBV30	TRBJ1-1	AWSSRNEAF
TRBV7-2	TRBJ1-2	ASSLGGEYT
TRBV5-1	TRBJ2-7	ASSPLTTGYEDEQY
TRBV18	TRBJ2-3	ASSPRLDTQY
TRBV6-6	TRBJ2-7	ASSYATGAYEQY
TRBV5-1	TRBJ2-1	ASSLGIGLEYEQF
TRBV9	TRBJ1-5	ASSTTGGGNQPQH
TRBV6-5	TRBJ2-1	ASSYSDRGGNEQF